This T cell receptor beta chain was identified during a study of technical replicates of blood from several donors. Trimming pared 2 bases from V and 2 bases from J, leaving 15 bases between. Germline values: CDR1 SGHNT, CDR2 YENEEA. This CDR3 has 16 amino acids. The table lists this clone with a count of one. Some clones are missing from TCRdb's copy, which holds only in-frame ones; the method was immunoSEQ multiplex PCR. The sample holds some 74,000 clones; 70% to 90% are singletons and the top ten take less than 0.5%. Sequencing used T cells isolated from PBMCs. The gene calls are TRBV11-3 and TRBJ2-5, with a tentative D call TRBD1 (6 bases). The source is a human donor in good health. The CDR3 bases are TGTGCCAGCAGCTTATGGGAGAGACAGGAGCAAGAGACCCAGTACTTC. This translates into CASSLWERQEQETQYF.